The 16 T cell receptor beta chains listed next were all sequenced from one sample in a study of cytomegalovirus exposure and HLA in healthy donors. 13 Jbeta primers and 60 Vbeta primers were used for the PCR. Method: immunoSEQ multiplex PCR; TCRdb's copy keeps in-frame clones and lacks some. Of 110,000 or so clones in the sample, 70% to 80% are singletons; the top ten hold roughly 12%. Sequenced: PBMCs. These receptors all stem from a woman in her forties in good health and CMV-seropositive.

J is TRBJ1-2 and V is TRBV6-4; D might be TRBD1 (5 bases). CDR3 length: 15 residues. Per the germline V gene, CDR1 is MRHNA and CDR2 is SNTAGT. Trimming cost V 6 bases and J 3 bases, with 17 bases left between them. For the CDR3, the DNA is TGTGCCAGCAGCGCAGACAGCGCGAGCTACTATGGCTACACCTTC. Encoded protein: CASSADSASYYGYTF.

The rearrangement links TRBV5-1 to TRBJ2-2, with D perhaps TRBD2 (6 bases). Germline loops: CDR1 SGHRS, CDR2 YFSETQ. The length of the CDR3 is 16 residues. Trimming shortened V by 2 bases and J by 0 bases, and 11 bases separated the two germline ends. CDR3 in amino acids: CASSLSRDSNTGELFF. The CDR3 nucleotides are TGCGCCAGCAGCTTAAGTCGGGACTCGAACACCGGGGAGCTGTTTTTT.

The chain has TRBV25-1 and TRBJ1-2; TRBD1 aligns across 7 bases. The CDR3 consists of 14 residues. Germline CDR1 MGHDK, CDR2 SYGVNS. The V gene end was trimmed by 6 bases and the J gene end by 2 bases; junction bases not matched to a gene: 6. The CDR3 is CASRETGWNYGYTF. In nucleotides, the CDR3 is TGTGCCAGCAGGGAGACAGGGTGGAACTATGGCTACACCTTC.

CDR3 DNA sequence: TGTGCCAGCAGCCAAGATTTAGAGGAGACCCAGTACTTC. Its protein product is CASSQDLEETQYF. The chain has TRBV4-2 and TRBJ2-5; D call uncertain. With 0 bases removed from V and 5 bases from J, the gap between germline ends came to 7 bases. Per the germline V gene, CDR1 is LGHNA and CDR2 is YNFKEQ. This CDR3 comprises 13 residues.

The chain uses TRBV11-2 and TRBJ2-1, with 7 bases matching TRBD1. V gave up 4 bases and J gave up 11 bases; unmatched junction bases: 11. This CDR3 is built from 14 residues. Per germline, CDR1 SGHAT and CDR2 FQNNGV. The CDR3 here is CASSWGPGTDKQFF. The CDR3 bases are TGTGCCAGCAGCTGGGGACCGGGGACAGACAAGCAGTTCTTC.

V usage is TRBV4-2 and J usage is TRBJ1-1; 9 bases align to TRBD1. The V and J ends lost 3 bases and 2 bases, in that order; junction bases with no gene match: 7. CDR1 LGHNA and CDR2 YNFKEQ come from the germline V gene. The CDR3 runs 16 residues. The chain's CDR3 is CASSQAWDRANTEAFF. CDR3 in DNA: TGTGCCAGCAGCCAGGCATGGGACAGGGCTAACACTGAAGCTTTCTTT.

The rearrangement uses TRBV6-1 and TRBJ1-1; D unresolved. The CDR3 runs 11 residues. Germline lookup yields CDR1 MNHNS and CDR2 SASEGT. V was clipped by 7 bases and J by 6 bases, with 9 bases between them. The CDR3 region is CASTPLSEAFF. In DNA form, the CDR3 reads TGTGCCAGCACCCCCCTCTCTGAAGCTTTCTTT.

This clone was observed a handful of times. The gene calls are TRBV2 and TRBJ1-6; D gene uncertain. The CDR3 totals 15 residues. Between the trimmed V and J ends, which lost 6 bases and 0 bases, there was a span of 9 bases. CDR1 is SNHLY and CDR2 is FYNNEI in the germline V gene. DNA for the CDR3: TGTGCCAGCAGAGCCTCGAGCTCCTATAATTCACCCCTCCACTTT. Its protein is CASRASSSYNSPLHF.

The chain links TRBV6-1 to TRBJ2-5; 8 bases are a match to TRBD2. The germline CDR1 and CDR2 sequences are MNHNS and SASEGT. Losses at the gene ends were 0 bases for V and 2 bases for J; bases not matched to a gene: 5. The CDR3 has 16 residues. In nucleotides, the CDR3 is TGTGCCAGCAGTGAAGCTTTTATAGCGGGGCAAGAGACCCAGTACTTC. Its translation: CASSEAFIAGQETQYF.

The chain has TRBV7-9 and TRBJ2-7, with TRBD2 matching over 9 bases. V lost 5 bases and J lost 1; bases outside the gene matches: 6. CDR1 is SEHNR and CDR2 is FQNEAQ in the germline V gene (reference sequence). The CDR3 runs to 15 residues. CDR3 region: CASSKSGGMSYEQYF. For the CDR3, the DNA is TGTGCCAGCAGCAAGAGCGGGGGGATGTCCTACGAGCAGTACTTC.

V gene TRBV7-8 combines with J gene TRBJ2-7; 7 bases are shared with TRBD1. V lost 1 base, J lost 3 bases, and 3 bases stayed unmatched. CDR3 length equals 14 residues. Germline lookup yields CDR1 SGHVS and CDR2 FQNEAQ. The CDR3 bases are TGTGCCAGCAGCTTAGACCAGGGGGTCTACGAGCAGTACTTC. Its translation is CASSLDQGVYEQYF.

This clone occurred a few times. This chain joins TRBV30 and TRBJ1-5; D is unresolved. From germline, CDR1 is GTSNPN and CDR2 SVGIG (reference sequence). There are 15 residues in the CDR3. V was clipped by 3 bases and J by 1 base, with 13 bases between them. The CDR3 coding sequence is TGTGCCTGGAGCAGAGGAGGGAGCAGCAATCAGCCCCAGCATTTT. Translation gives CAWSRGGSSNQPQHF. Complete variable domain (other parts from reference TRBV30 and TRBJ1-5): SQTIHQWPATLVQPVGSPLSLECTVEGTSNPNLYWYRQAAGRGLQLLFYSVGIGQISSEVPQNLSASRPQDRQFILSSKKLLLSDSGFYLCAWSRGGSSNQPQHFGDGTRLSIL.

This chain connects TRBV4-1 to TRBJ2-3, with 12 bases fitting TRBD2. V lost 6 bases to trimming and J lost 7 bases; unmatched junction nucleotides: 8. Germline V gene sequence: CDR1 MGHRA, CDR2 YSYEKL. This CDR3 spans 15 amino acids. The CDR3 spells CASRQLAGGGYTQYF. CDR3 nucleotides: TGCGCCAGCAGACAACTAGCGGGGGGTGGATATACGCAGTATTTT.

The V call is TRBV9, the J call TRBJ2-2; D possibly corresponds to TRBD2 (7 bases). The CDR3 consists of 17 residues. Per germline, CDR1 SGDLS and CDR2 YYNGEE. Between the trimmed V and J ends, which lost 4 bases and 3 bases, there was a span of 19 bases. CDR3 region: CASSSPRGAIYTGELFF. CDR3 DNA: TGTGCCAGCAGCTCCCCTCGGGGGGCCATTTACACCGGGGAGCTGTTTTTT.

The chain couples TRBV19 to TRBJ1-2; TRBD1 aligns across 7 bases. The V gene end was trimmed by 7 bases and the J gene end by 4 bases; junction bases not matched to a gene: 12. CDR1 and CDR2 from the germline V gene are LNHDA and SQIVND (reference sequence). The CDR3 totals 15 residues. In nucleotides, the CDR3 is TGTGCCAGTACCCGGATCACAGGGGTAGGCTATGGCTACACCTTC. Translation gives CASTRITGVGYGYTF.

The rearrangement joins TRBV10-1 to TRBJ2-3, with a weak D call TRBD1 (5 bases). Germline V gene lookup returns CDR1 WNHNN and CDR2 SYGVQD (reference sequence). The CDR3 is 13 amino acids. Trimming stripped 4 bases from V and 4 bases from J, with 9 bases between. The CDR3 is CASSGEGADTQYF. CDR3 nucleotides: TGCGCCAGCAGTGGGGAAGGGGCAGATACGCAGTATTTT.